This T cell receptor beta chain came from a study of T cells expressing NK-cell markers. TCRdb re-called the 5' RACE reads; one entry per CDR3 protein, DNA not given. The sample totals roughly 380,000 distinct CDR3 sequences. The CDR3 totals 16 residues. The V gene's germline CDR1 is SNHLY and CDR2 FYNNEI. This sequence was found in a man aged 18 to 69 in good health. Sequencing used blood T cells: a sorted CD56 or NKG2C T cell subset, CD4+ or CD8+ T cells, or bulk PBMC T cells (not recorded which). The chain joins TRBV2 to TRBJ2-7; the D gene TCRdb calls, TRBD1, cannot be checked with no DNA. The CDR3 region is CASTRDRGIQSYEQYF.